The 14 T cell receptor beta chains reported below all come from one sample, sequenced in a study of cytomegalovirus exposure and HLA in healthy donors (dated 2017 in TCRdb). Library preparation employed the immunoSEQ multiplex PCR assay. The multiplex PCR relied on a mix of 60 forward primers for TCR Vbeta segments and 13 reverse primers for TCR Jbeta segments. TCRdb holds this immuneACCESS table with in-frame rearrangements only. Some clones are missing; in checked studies, unresolved V genes explain under half, and the rest has no known cause. The sample table holds under 250,000 clones, of which almost 80% were seen once. Less than 4.5% of the sample lies in the top ten. The sequencing sample was made of PBMCs. These receptors all stem from a male donor in good health and CMV-seronegative.

The CDR3 is CASSFGGGTDTQYF. Here the CDR3 DNA reads TGCGCCAGCAGCTTCGGCGGAGGCACAGATACGCAGTATTTT. This rearrangement joins TRBV5-1 to TRBJ2-3; D remains ambiguous. CDR1 and CDR2 (germline): SGHRS, YFSETQ. The CDR3 has 14 amino acids. The V end was cut by 2 bases, the J end by 1 base, with 8 bases between. The full variable domain, completed using reference TRBV5-1 and TRBJ2-3, is KAGVTQTPRYLIKTRGQQVTLSCSPISGHRSVSWYQQTPGQGLQFLFEYFSETQRNKGNFPGRFSGRQFSNSRSEMNVSTLELGDSALYLCASSFGGGTDTQYFGPGTRLTVL.

The rearrangement uses TRBV28 and TRBJ1-2; D gene unclear. The CDR3 is 15 amino acids. V was pared by 3 bases and J by 10 bases, with 21 bases between. Germline values: CDR1 MDHEN, CDR2 SYDVKM. The CDR3 DNA sequence: TGTGCCAGCAGTTTTTACGGGTCCACCTCCGGGGACTACACCTTC. It specifies CASSFYGSTSGDYTF.

The chain uses TRBV4-2 and TRBJ1-5; a possible D gene is TRBD1 (5 bases). The germline V and J ends were trimmed by 0 bases and 7 bases, with 19 bases remaining between them. The CDR3 has 17 residues. From germline, CDR1 is LGHNA and CDR2 YNFKEQ. CDR3 nucleotides: TGTGCCAGCAGCCAAGATCCCGGTTTAGGGGCGAAGCAGCCCCAGCATTTT. Encoded protein: CASSQDPGLGAKQPQHF.

The rearrangement uses TRBV19 and TRBJ2-7, with TRBD2 as a possible D gene (6 bases). The V gene lost 7 bases and the J gene lost 2 bases, with 15 bases spanning the gap. Germline CDR1 LNHDA, CDR2 SQIVND (reference sequence). The CDR3 has 14 residues. In nucleotides, the CDR3 is TGTGCCAGTACCAGGAGGGGACCCCCCTACGAGCAGTACTTC. Translating it yields CASTRRGPPYEQYF.

V and J are TRBV7-2 and TRBJ2-5; 12 nucleotides align to TRBD1. V lost 1 base to trimming and J lost 5 bases; unmatched junction nucleotides: 8. CDR1 and CDR2 (germline): SGHTA, FQGNSA. This CDR3 has 17 residues. CDR3: CASSLVIRGTGGETQYF. DNA for the CDR3: TGTGCCAGCAGCTTAGTAATAAGAGGGACAGGGGGCGAGACCCAGTACTTC.

The genes are TRBV7-9 and TRBJ2-3; tentatively, D is TRBD2 (6 bases). Germline V gene sequence: CDR1 SEHNR, CDR2 FQNEAQ (reference sequence). This CDR3 is 15 amino acids long. Trimming stripped 5 bases from V and 2 bases from J, with 14 bases between. CDR3 nucleotide sequence: TGTGCCAGCAGCCCGGACGGGACTTACACAGATACGCAGTATTTT. Residues: CASSPDGTYTDTQYF.

The gene calls are TRBV7-6 and TRBJ2-7; 8 bases align to TRBD1. Germline CDR1 and CDR2: SGHVS and FNYEAQ. The CDR3 length is 14 residues. Trimming took 4 bases from V and 1 from J; bases not matched to a gene: 3. CDR3 nucleotide sequence: TGTGCCAGCAGCTCGACAGGGGTGTCCTACGAGCAGTACTTC. Translating it yields CASSSTGVSYEQYF.

This chain connects TRBV6-5 to TRBJ1-2, with TRBD1 matching over 8 bases. The CDR3 sequence is 15 residues long. Germline V gene lookup returns CDR1 MNHEY and CDR2 SVGAGI. After removal of 1 base from V and 7 bases from J, the junction contained 8 bases not matched to a gene. The CDR3 DNA follows: TGTGCCAGCAGTTACTATGGACAGGGAGTTACTGGCTACACCTTC. Encoded protein: CASSYYGQGVTGYTF.

The chain joins TRBV2 to TRBJ1-1; weak D call: TRBD1 (5 bases). V was shortened by 6 bases and J by 3 bases, with 20 bases between the two germline ends. The germline CDR1 and CDR2 sequences are SNHLY and FYNNEI. The CDR3 is 16 amino acids. The CDR3 DNA reads as TGTGCCAGCAGGCTCCAACCAGGGAAGAAGGACACTGAAGCTTTCTTT. It is translated as CASRLQPGKKDTEAFF.

The chain uses TRBV10-1 and TRBJ2-5; 8 nucleotides agree with TRBD1. CDR3 size: 14 residues. Germline CDR1 and CDR2: WNHNN and SYGVQD (reference sequence). The trim removed 5 bases at V and 7 bases at J, leaving 9 bases unmatched. CDR3 protein: CASSPGTGGRTQYF. CDR3 sequence (DNA): TGCGCCAGCAGTCCCGGGACAGGAGGGAGGACCCAGTACTTC.

V is TRBV20-1 and J is TRBJ2-7, with D possibly TRBD2 on 5 matching bases. The V end lost 6 bases, the J end lost 12 bases, and 9 bases lay between the germline ends. This CDR3 comprises 8 residues. Germline assignment: CDR1 DFQATT and CDR2 SNEGSKA (reference sequence). The CDR3 spells CSAGEMYF. As DNA, the CDR3 is TGCAGTGCCGGGGAAATGTACTTC.

The chain recombines TRBV9 with TRBJ2-3, with TRBD2 matching 16 bases. CDR1 is SGDLS and CDR2 is YYNGEE in the germline V gene. This CDR3 region has 16 residues. Trimming took 5 bases from V and 5 from J; bases not matched to a gene: 5. The DNA for the CDR3 is TGTGCCAGCAGTGGGGGACTAGCGGGAGGGAGAGATACGCAGTATTTT. Amino acid sequence: CASSGGLAGGRDTQYF. Complete variable domain (other parts from reference TRBV9 and TRBJ2-3): DSGVTQTPKHLITATGQRVTLRCSPRSGDLSVYWYQQSLDQGLQFLIQYYNGEERAKGNILERFSAQQFPDLHSELNLSSLELGDSALYFCASSGGLAGGRDTQYFGPGTRLTVL.

CDR3 sequence: CASSLGARGRRGYGYTF. Written as DNA, the CDR3 is TGTGCCAGCAGTTTAGGAGCCAGGGGGCGCCGTGGTTATGGCTACACCTTC. This chain joins TRBV28 and TRBJ1-2; 8 nucleotides line up with TRBD1. Germline V gene data show CDR1 as MDHEN and CDR2 as SYDVKM. The CDR3 loop spans 17 amino acids. Trimming cost V 2 bases and J 5 bases; bases outside gene matches: 13.

The chain employs TRBV6-6 and TRBJ1-2; D possibly corresponds to TRBD1 (5 bases). The CDR3 is made up of 15 amino acids. Germline CDR1 is MNHNY and CDR2 is SVGAGI (reference sequence). The ends were cut back, 6 bases at V and 3 bases at J, with 17 bases in the middle. The DNA of the CDR3 is TGTGCCAGCAGGTTCAGGGTCCCCCTCCACTATGGCTACACCTTC. Translated: CASRFRVPLHYGYTF.